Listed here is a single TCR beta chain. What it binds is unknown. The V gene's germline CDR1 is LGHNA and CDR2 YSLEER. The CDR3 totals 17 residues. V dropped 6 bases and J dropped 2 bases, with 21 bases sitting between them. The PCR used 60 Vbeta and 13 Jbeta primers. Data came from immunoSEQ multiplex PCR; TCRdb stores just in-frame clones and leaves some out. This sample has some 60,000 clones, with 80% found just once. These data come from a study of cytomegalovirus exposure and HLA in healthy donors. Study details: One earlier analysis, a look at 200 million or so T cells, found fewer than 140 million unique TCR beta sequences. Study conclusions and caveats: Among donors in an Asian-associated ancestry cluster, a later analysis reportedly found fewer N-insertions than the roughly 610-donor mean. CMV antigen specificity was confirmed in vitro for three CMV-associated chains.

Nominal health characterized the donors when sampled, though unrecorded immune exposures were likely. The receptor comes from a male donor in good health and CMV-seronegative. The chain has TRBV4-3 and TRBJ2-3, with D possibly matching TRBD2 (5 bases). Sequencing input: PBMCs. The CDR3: CASSHLVSRENTDTQYF. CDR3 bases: TGCGCCAGCAGTCACCTCGTTTCGAGGGAGAACACAGATACGCAGTATTTT.